This T cell receptor beta chain was identified during a study of vaccination and CD4 T cells after COVID-19. Study information: Blood was drawn a median around 66 days post second dose, range 14 to 241.

Overall study findings and caveats: In convalescent patients, a median roughly 87% of post-vaccine SARS-CoV-2-reactive clones appeared only after vaccination.

Worth noting for this clonotype: The antigen is undetermined.

Germline V gene data show CDR1 as SGHNT and CDR2 as YENEEA. The CDR3 is 16 amino acids. With V trimmed by 4 bases and J by 0 bases, 2 bases remained unmatched. The treatment was: approximately 10-day PBMC culture with coronavirus spike peptide pools or control peptides (ViraFEST assay). ViraFEST relied on peptide pools to expand antigen-specific T cells; the TCRs were sequenced afterward. Cultured CD4+ T-cell DNA underwent Oncomine TCR Beta short-read sequencing. Genomic DNA was taken out of cultured CD4+ T cells by extraction. TCRdb redid the calling of the PCR reads with MiXCR, one entry per CDR3 protein. The table includes under 11,000 distinct CDR3 sequences, about three fifths detected once.

This receptor was obtained from a human donor who had recovered from COVID-19. The sample was CD4+ T cells from blood, cultured in vitro. The chain joins TRBV11-3 to TRBJ2-3; TRBD2 matches at 12 bases. The CDR3 is CASSSGTSGSTDTQYF. The CDR3 DNA reads TGTGCCAGCAGCTCCGGGACTAGCGGGAGCACAGATACGCAGTATTTT.